A single TCR beta chain is shown here with its context. Its antigen remains unidentified. These data are taken from a study of somatic mutations in cytotoxic T cells in rheumatoid arthritis. On the study more broadly: The authors flow-sorted some V beta antibody-stained T-cell populations at nearly 100% purity, including V beta1+ cells that they sequenced for TCRB.

Using immunoSEQ multiplex PCR, the repertoire was profiled, and TCRdb retains in-frame clones only, with some absent. Among about 14,000 clones, 82% were seen once, and the ten largest hold 29%. Study findings and constraints: Some patients, about an eighth of the roughly 65, had a largest CD8+ clone that exceeded 20% of CD8+ cells. Rising age went with increasing CD8+ clonality in rheumatoid arthritis patients; healthy controls showed no such increase. Which antigens the expanded CD8+ clones targeted was unknown.

The CDR3 spans 11 residues. Trimming took 5 bases from V and 3 from J, leaving 4 bases between them. CDR1 and CDR2 (germline): SGHTA, FQGNSA. The chain joins TRBV7-2 to TRBJ1-2; D not certain. The TCR originated in an adult with rheumatoid arthritis. Sequencing was performed on CD8+ T cells sorted from blood. This CDR3 reads CASSADYGYTF. For the CDR3, the DNA is TGTGCCAGCAGCGCTGACTATGGCTACACCTTC.